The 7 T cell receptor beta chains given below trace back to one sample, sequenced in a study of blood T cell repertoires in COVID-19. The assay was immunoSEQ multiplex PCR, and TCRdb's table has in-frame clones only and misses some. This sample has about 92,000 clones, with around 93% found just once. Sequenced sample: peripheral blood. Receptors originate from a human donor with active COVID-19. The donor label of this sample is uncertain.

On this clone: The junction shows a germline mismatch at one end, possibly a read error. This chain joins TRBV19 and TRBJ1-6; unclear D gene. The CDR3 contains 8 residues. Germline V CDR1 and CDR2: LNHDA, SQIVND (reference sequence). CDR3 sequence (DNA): TGTGCCAGTAGCTCCCCCCCCTTT. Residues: CASSSPPF.

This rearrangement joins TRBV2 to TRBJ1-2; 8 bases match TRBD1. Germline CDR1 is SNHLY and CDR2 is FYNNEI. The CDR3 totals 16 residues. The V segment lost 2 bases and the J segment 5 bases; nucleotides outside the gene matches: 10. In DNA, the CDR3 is TGTGCCAGCAGTGAAAGGTTACAGGGGGACCCATATGGCTACACCTTC. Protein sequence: CASSERLQGDPYGYTF.

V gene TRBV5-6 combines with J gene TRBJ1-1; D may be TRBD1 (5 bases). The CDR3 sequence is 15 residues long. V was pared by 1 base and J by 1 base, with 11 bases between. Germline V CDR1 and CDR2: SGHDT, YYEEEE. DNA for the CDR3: TGTGCCAGCAGCTTGATAATGGGGGGGAACACTGAAGCTTTCTTT. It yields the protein CASSLIMGGNTEAFF.

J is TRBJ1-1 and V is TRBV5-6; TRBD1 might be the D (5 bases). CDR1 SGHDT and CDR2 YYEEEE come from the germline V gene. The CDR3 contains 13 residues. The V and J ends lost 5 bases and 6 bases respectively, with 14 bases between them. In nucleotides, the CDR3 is TGTGCCAGCAGGTCTGACAGAACCGCTGAAGCTTTCTTT. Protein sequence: CASRSDRTAEAFF.

CDR3 DNA: TGTGCCAGCAGCGACGGGGTTGGTCACACTGAAGCTTTCTTT. It yields the protein CASSDGVGHTEAFF. This rearrangement joins TRBV6-5 to TRBJ1-1, with D hard to call. Germline CDR1 reads MNHEY; CDR2 reads SVGAGI. The CDR3 runs to 14 residues. Between the trimmed V and J ends, which lost 6 bases and 3 bases, there was a span of 14 bases.

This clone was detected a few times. The CDR3 loop reads CASSLYRAASTDTQYF. The CDR3, as DNA: TGTGCCAGCAGCTTGTATCGAGCCGCTAGCACAGATACGCAGTATTTT. This chain connects TRBV5-6 to TRBJ2-3; the D is unclear. V was clipped by 1 base and J by 0 bases, with 12 bases between them. Germline CDR1 reads SGHDT; CDR2 reads YYEEEE. The CDR3 spans 16 residues.

This CDR3 is CASSSQMYQETQYF. The CDR3 coding sequence is TGTGCCAGCAGCTCACAGATGTACCAAGAGACCCAGTACTTC. The rearrangement links TRBV7-9 to TRBJ2-5; D is uncertain. The CDR3 runs 14 residues. Germline CDR1 SEHNR, CDR2 FQNEAQ (reference sequence). V was clipped by 4 bases and J by 0 bases, with 9 bases between them.